This T cell receptor beta chain stems from a study of blood T cell repertoires in COVID-19. Study-wide background: There were acute and convalescent COVID-19 samples, and they came from the United States, Italy and Spain. T cells, B-cell-depleted T cells, or PBMCs supplied cDNA or gDNA.

Per the original methods: Amplification of reference gene primers provided the estimated nucleated cell counts. Profiling relied on immunoSEQ multiplex PCR, and the TCRdb table lists in-frame clones only, not all of them. Clonal size and the V and J genes are those of that table, whereas D and trimming came from the DNA. The profile shows tens of thousands of clones, around 90% of them singletons. V was pared by 2 bases and J by 0 bases, with 3 bases of the junction left unmatched. This CDR3 contains 16 residues. The germline CDR1 and CDR2 sequences are LNHDA and SQIVND (reference sequence). The chain carries TRBV19 and TRBJ1-3; TRBD1 agrees at 8 bases. The source is a man older than 75 with acute or convalescent COVID-19. Input material: peripheral blood. The CDR3: CASSIPGQVSGNTIYF. Here the CDR3 DNA reads TGTGCCAGTAGTATACCGGGACAGGTCTCTGGAAACACCATATATTTT.